The 9 T cell receptor beta chains below come from one sample, sequenced in a study of cytomegalovirus exposure and HLA in healthy donors. PCR was performed using 60 Vbeta and 13 Jbeta primers. Assay used: immunoSEQ multiplex PCR; TCRdb lists only in-frame clones, some missing. The table includes fewer than 150,000 clones, roughly two thirds detected once. The sequencing sample was made of PBMCs. The receptors were sampled from a human donor in good health.

This clone appeared a few times. This chain joins TRBV28 and TRBJ1-1; D call uncertain. The CDR3 is 14 residues long. Trimming removed 5 bases at V and 1 base at J, with 11 bases between. Looked up from germline, CDR1 is MDHEN and CDR2 is SYDVKM. Here the CDR3 reads CASSHAGGNTEAFF. Here the CDR3 DNA reads TGTGCCAGCAGTCACGCCGGAGGGAACACTGAAGCTTTCTTT.

V gene TRBV19 combines with J gene TRBJ2-2, with 7 bases lining up with TRBD2. Germline assignment: CDR1 LNHDA and CDR2 SQIVND (reference sequence). V was clipped by 3 bases and J by 7 bases; unmatched bases: 2. The CDR3 has 13 residues. The CDR3 region has the DNA TGTGCCAGTAGTATGGGGGGGGTCGGGGAGCTGTTTTTT. Its translation is CASSMGGVGELFF.

This clone was counted between two and nine times. V usage is TRBV27 and J usage is TRBJ1-5; D is unresolved. The CDR3 covers 14 residues. Germline V gives CDR1 MNHEY, CDR2 SMNVEV (reference sequence). Deletions cut 5 bases from V and 6 bases from J, with 14 bases between. The DNA for the CDR3 is TGTGCCAGCAGTGTCGACTACCATGGTCAGCCCCAGCATTTT. Amino acids: CASSVDYHGQPQHF.

The chain is built from TRBV4-1 and TRBJ2-7, with D maybe TRBD2 (5 bases). Deletions cut 2 bases from V and 9 bases from J, with 17 bases between. CDR1 and CDR2 from the germline V gene are MGHRA and YSYEKL. The CDR3 sequence is 14 residues long. This CDR3 is CASSQSVRVGVQYF. CDR3 DNA: TGCGCCAGCAGCCAATCCGTGCGGGTGGGTGTGCAGTACTTC.

The gene calls are TRBV19 and TRBJ1-1, with D hard to call. The CDR3 length is 13 residues. Germline values: CDR1 LNHDA, CDR2 SQIVND (reference sequence). The germline V and J ends were trimmed by 4 bases and 3 bases, with 9 bases remaining between them. CDR3 sequence: CASSKYGDTEAFF. CDR3 nucleotides: TGTGCCAGTAGTAAGTACGGGGACACTGAAGCTTTCTTT. Together with reference TRBV19 and TRBJ1-1, the CDR3 gives the full variable domain: DGGITQSPKYLFRKEGQNVTLSCEQNLNHDAMYWYRQDPGQGLRLIYYSQIVNDFQKGDIAEGYSVSREKKESFPLTVTSAQKNPTAFYLCASSKYGDTEAFFGQGTRLTVV.

The CDR3 protein is CASSLGPGGQGTGELFF. DNA of the CDR3: TGTGCCAGCAGCTTAGGCCCCGGGGGGCAGGGCACCGGGGAGCTGTTTTTT. The chain combines TRBV13 with TRBJ2-2; maybe TRBD2 (7 bases). From germline, CDR1 is PRHDT and CDR2 FYEKMQ (reference sequence). Trimming shortened V by 0 bases and J by 4 bases, and 15 bases separated the two germline ends. There are 17 residues in the CDR3.

The V call is TRBV5-6, the J call TRBJ1-1, with 7 nucleotides matching TRBD1. CDR1 and CDR2 from the germline V gene are SGHDT and YYEEEE. The CDR3 contains 12 residues. V lost 3 bases to trimming and J lost 4 bases; unmatched junction nucleotides: 0. The chain's CDR3 is CASSYRGTEAFF. The CDR3, as DNA: TGTGCCAGCAGCTACAGGGGCACTGAAGCTTTCTTT.

The chain is built from TRBV5-4 and TRBJ2-7; 7 nucleotides line up with TRBD2. The CDR3 contains 15 residues. Germline-derived CDR1 and CDR2 are SGHNT and YYREEE (reference sequence). Trimming removed 4 bases from V and 5 bases from J; junction bases left unmatched: 12. The CDR3 DNA reads TGTGCCAGCAGCCTCGCAACACGGGCGGGGGACGAGCAGTACTTC. It yields the protein CASSLATRAGDEQYF.

The V and J genes are TRBV27 and TRBJ2-4, with a tentative D call TRBD1 (6 bases). The CDR3 is 16 amino acids. The germline CDR1 and CDR2 sequences are MNHEY and SMNVEV (reference sequence). V was pared by 9 bases and J by 4 bases, with 22 bases between. CDR3 residues: CARRPVGEGTKNIQYF. CDR3 sequence (DNA): TGTGCCAGAAGGCCAGTCGGTGAGGGGACAAAAAACATTCAGTACTTC.